What follows is one T cell receptor beta chain and its context. This sample was included in a study of cytomegalovirus exposure and HLA in healthy donors. This PCR relied on a set of 60 Vbeta primers and 13 Jbeta primers. Here immunoSEQ multiplex PCR was the method, and the copy in TCRdb shows in-frame clones only, minus some. The data contain 150,000 to 200,000 clones, about 84% of them singletons. Germline V gene sequence: CDR1 KGHSH, CDR2 LQKENI. The CDR3 runs to 15 residues. V was clipped by 3 bases and J by 0 bases, with 6 bases between them. Material for sequencing was PBMCs. The chain carries TRBV18 and TRBJ1-6; the D is unclear. The receptor was derived from a man aged 50 to 60 in good health and CMV-seropositive. The CDR3: CASSPTSSYNSPLHF. As DNA, the CDR3 is TGTGCCAGCTCACCCACCAGCTCCTATAATTCACCCCTCCACTTT.